Below, one T cell receptor (beta chain) is given with its context. Its target is unknown. No conserved phenylalanine or tryptophan is present at the end of the CDR3, so a read error is the likely explanation. It is unclear where the CDR3 begins or ends on the DNA, so no DNA is shown, and the CDR3 is as TCRdb lists it. These data originate in a study of beta chain features in type 1 diabetes. Sampling consisted of one heparinised blood draw per donor, averaging approximately 120 mL. Purity exceeding 95% was reached by all sorted populations. Regarding the study as a whole: Within patients, naive, central memory and Treg TCRB repertoires seemed more similar than within healthy donors. In all four CD4+ subsets, TCRB CDR3 length was significantly, moderately reduced in type 1 diabetes.

The whole isolated RNA underwent reverse transcription, so sequencing captured expressed TCRB transcripts. Profiled with immunoSEQ multiplex PCR; TCRdb holds only in-frame clones, not every one. The sample carries 680,000 or so clones, 10% to 15% recorded once. Germline-derived CDR1 and CDR2 are DFQATT and SNEGSKA (reference sequence). The CDR3 totals 9 residues, both ends included. What was sequenced was naive CD4+ T cells from blood. V usage is TRBV20-1 and J usage is TRBJ1-2; the table calls TRBD1, which could not be checked here. The source is a man younger than 30 with type 1 diabetes. The CDR3 here is CSARASGPP.